This T cell receptor (beta chain) originates from a study of human T cells and chemical hapten exposure. Time point indicated: pre-sensitization, week 0. Treatment noted: therapeutic diphenylcyclopropenone sensitization with weekly scalp DPC. TCRdb fed the RACE reads into MiXCR, producing one record per CDR3 protein. The repertoire has approximately 100,000 distinct CDR3 sequences, roughly 12% of them found once; the top ten carry around 1.6%. This clonotype was picked up many times. The clonotype originates from a woman in her forties or fifties with alopecia areata. Some clones in this sample may be carry-over from other donors' samples. The source was whole blood, collected in connection with sensitization to the hapten diphenylcyclopropenone (DPC).

CDR3 residues: CASSQGITPGRKTQYF. The CDR3 bases are TGCGCCAGCAGCCAGGGTATAACACCAGGGAGAAAGACCCAGTACTTC. The chain carries TRBV4-3 and TRBJ2-5; either TRBD1 or TRBD2 may supply D (5 bases each). Germline V gene sequence: CDR1 LGHNA, CDR2 YSLEER. CDR3 length equals 16 residues. V gave up 3 bases and J gave up 6 bases, with 20 bases separating them.